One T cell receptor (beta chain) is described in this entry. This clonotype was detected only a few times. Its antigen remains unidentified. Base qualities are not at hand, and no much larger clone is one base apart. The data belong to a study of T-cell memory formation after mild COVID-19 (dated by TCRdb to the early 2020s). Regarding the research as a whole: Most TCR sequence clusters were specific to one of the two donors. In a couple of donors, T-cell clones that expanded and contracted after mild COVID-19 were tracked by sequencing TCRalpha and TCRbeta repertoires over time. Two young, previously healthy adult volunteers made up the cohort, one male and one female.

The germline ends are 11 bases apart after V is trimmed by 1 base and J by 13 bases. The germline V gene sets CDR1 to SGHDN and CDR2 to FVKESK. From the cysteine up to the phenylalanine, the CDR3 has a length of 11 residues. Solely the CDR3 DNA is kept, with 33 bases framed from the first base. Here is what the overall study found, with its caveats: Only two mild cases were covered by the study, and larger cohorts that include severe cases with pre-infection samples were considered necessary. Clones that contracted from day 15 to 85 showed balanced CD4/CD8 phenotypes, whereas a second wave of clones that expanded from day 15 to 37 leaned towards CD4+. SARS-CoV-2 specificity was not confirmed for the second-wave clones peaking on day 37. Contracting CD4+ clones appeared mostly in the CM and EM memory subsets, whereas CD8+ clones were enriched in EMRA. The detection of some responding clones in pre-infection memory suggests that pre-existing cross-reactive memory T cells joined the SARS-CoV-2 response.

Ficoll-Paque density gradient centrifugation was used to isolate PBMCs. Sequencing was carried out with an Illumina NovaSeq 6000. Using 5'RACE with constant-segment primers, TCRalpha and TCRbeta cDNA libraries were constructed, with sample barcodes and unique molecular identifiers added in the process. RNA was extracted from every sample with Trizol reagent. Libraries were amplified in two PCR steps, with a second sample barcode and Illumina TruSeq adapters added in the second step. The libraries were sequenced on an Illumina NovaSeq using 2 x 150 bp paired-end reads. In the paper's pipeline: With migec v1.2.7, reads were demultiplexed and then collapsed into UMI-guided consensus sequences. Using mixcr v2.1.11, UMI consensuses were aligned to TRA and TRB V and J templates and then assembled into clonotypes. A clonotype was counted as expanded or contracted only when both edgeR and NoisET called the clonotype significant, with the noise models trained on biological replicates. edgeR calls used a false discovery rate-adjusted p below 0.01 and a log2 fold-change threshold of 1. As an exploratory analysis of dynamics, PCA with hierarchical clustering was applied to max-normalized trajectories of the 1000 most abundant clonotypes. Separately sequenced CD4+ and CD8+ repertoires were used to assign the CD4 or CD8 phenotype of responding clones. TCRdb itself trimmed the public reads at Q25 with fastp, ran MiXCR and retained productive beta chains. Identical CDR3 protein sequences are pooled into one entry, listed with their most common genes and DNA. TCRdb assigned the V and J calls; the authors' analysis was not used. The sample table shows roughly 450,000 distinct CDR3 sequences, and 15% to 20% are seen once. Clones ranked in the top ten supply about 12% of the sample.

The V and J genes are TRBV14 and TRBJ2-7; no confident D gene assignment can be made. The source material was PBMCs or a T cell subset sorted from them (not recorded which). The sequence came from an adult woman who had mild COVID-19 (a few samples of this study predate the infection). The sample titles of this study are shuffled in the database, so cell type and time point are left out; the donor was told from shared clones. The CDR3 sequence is CASSQGLVVYF. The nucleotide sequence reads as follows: TGTGCCAGCAGCCAAGGTCTAGTTGTTTACTTC.